The 11 T cell receptor beta chains given below trace back to one sample, sequenced in a study of cytomegalovirus exposure and HLA in healthy donors. 60 Vbeta and 13 Jbeta primers were used in PCR. Clones were sequenced by immunoSEQ multiplex PCR, and TCRdb holds only the in-frame ones, with some missing. The sample shows a few hundred thousand clones, less than 85% of them seen only once. Sequences were obtained from PBMCs. These receptors were collected from a girl aged 2 to 9 in good health and CMV-seronegative.

V usage is TRBV5-1 and J usage is TRBJ1-3; D perhaps matches TRBD1 (6 bases). Germline CDR1 is SGHRS and CDR2 is YFSETQ. The CDR3 is 16 residues long. V lost 5 bases, J lost 2 bases, and 17 bases lay in between. The CDR3 coding sequence is TGCGCCAGCAGAACCACTACAGGGCCTGCTGGAAACACCATATATTTT. This translates into CASRTTTGPAGNTIYF.

The V and J genes are TRBV5-4 and TRBJ2-1; the match to TRBD2 covers 9 bases. V shed 2 bases, J shed 10 bases, and the junction held 10 bases outside the gene matches. The CDR3 is 15 residues long. Germline values: CDR1 SGHNT, CDR2 YYREEE (reference sequence). The CDR3 sequence is CASSFGSSGTTEQFF. The DNA for the CDR3 is TGTGCCAGCAGCTTCGGGTCTAGCGGGACAACCGAGCAGTTCTTC.

The rearrangement links TRBV7-6 to TRBJ2-3; D gene unclear. V was trimmed by 8 bases and J by 1 base, leaving 10 bases between them. This CDR3 comprises 13 residues. The germline V gene encodes CDR1 SGHVS and CDR2 FNYEAQ. This chain's CDR3 is CASFPSGTDTQYF. CDR3 coding DNA: TGTGCCAGCTTCCCCAGTGGCACAGATACGCAGTATTTT. The full variable domain, in which reference TRBV7-6 and TRBJ2-3 provide the parts outside the CDR3, is GAGVSQSPRYKVTKRGQDVALRCDPISGHVSLYWYRQALGQGPEFLTYFNYEAQQDKSGLPNDRFSAERPEGSISTLTIQRTEQRDSAMYRCASFPSGTDTQYFGPGTRLTVL.

Turning to this clone: Sequence at one end of the junction differs from germline and may be a read error. V and J are TRBV7-9 and TRBJ2-2; 7 bases are a match to TRBD1. The CDR3 spans 16 residues. Per the germline V gene, CDR1 is SEHNR and CDR2 is FQNEAQ (reference sequence). CDR3 nucleotide sequence: TGTACCAGCAGCCCCTCAATGACAGGGAGCACCGGGGAGCTGTTTTTT. This gives the protein CTSSPSMTGSTGELFF.

The genes are TRBV5-6 and TRBJ1-4, with D unresolved. The germline V gene has CDR1 SGHDT and CDR2 YYEEEE. This CDR3 contains 14 residues. With 4 bases removed from V and 8 bases from J, the gap between germline ends came to 15 bases. CDR3 protein: CASSRALGGEKLFF. In DNA form, the CDR3 reads TGTGCCAGCAGCAGGGCCTTGGGAGGAGAAAAACTGTTTTTT. The variable domain in full, with the rest retrieved from reference TRBV5-6 and TRBJ1-4, is DAGVTQSPTHLIKTRGQQVTLRCSPKSGHDTVSWYQQALGQGPQFIFQYYEEEERQRGNFPDRFSGHQFPNYSSELNVNALLLGDSALYLCASSRALGGEKLFFGSGTQLSVL.

For the CDR3, the DNA is TGCGCCAGCAGCTTATTAGCGGACACCTACGAGCAGTACTTC. Translated: CASSLLADTYEQYF. The chain uses TRBV5-1 and TRBJ2-7; maybe TRBD2 (6 bases). Per germline, CDR1 SGHRS and CDR2 YFSETQ. CDR3 length: 14 amino acids. Trimming removed 2 bases at V and 2 bases at J, with 11 bases between.

The V gene is TRBV5-1, the J gene TRBJ1-4; 9 bases are a match to TRBD1. Trimming took 1 base from V and 2 from J; bases not matched to a gene: 12. The CDR3 length is 19 residues. In germline, CDR1 is SGHRS, CDR2 YFSETQ. The CDR3, as DNA: TGCGCCAGCAGCTTGTCTCCGCTAACAGGGGGCTGGACTAATGAAAAACTGTTTTTT. Its translation is CASSLSPLTGGWTNEKLFF.

Only a few counts were recorded for this clone. The chain employs TRBV6-5 and TRBJ2-7, with 10 bases fitting TRBD1. Germline assignment: CDR1 MNHEY and CDR2 SVGAGI. This CDR3 comprises 14 residues. Unmatched junction bases numbered 10, after V lost 5 bases and J lost 9 bases. CDR3 bases: TGTGCCAGCAGTCGACAGGGGGCGGTGCCTGGGCAGTACTTC. Amino acid sequence: CASSRQGAVPGQYF.

The V and J genes are TRBV5-6 and TRBJ2-7, with D tentatively TRBD1 (6 bases). Germline V gives CDR1 SGHDT, CDR2 YYEEEE. The ends were cut back, 2 bases at V and 1 base at J, with 16 bases in the middle. The CDR3 sequence is 16 residues long. The CDR3 bases are TGTGCCAGCAGCTTTCCAACAGGGCCCCGATCCTACGAGCAGTACTTC. It yields the protein CASSFPTGPRSYEQYF.

The chain carries TRBV2 and TRBJ1-4, with D uncertain. From germline, CDR1 is SNHLY and CDR2 FYNNEI. The CDR3 runs to 14 residues. Trimming left V 4 bases short and J 0 bases short, with 6 bases between. CDR3 in DNA: TGTGCCAGCAGTGGTCAGGCAACTAATGAAAAACTGTTTTTT. Translation gives CASSGQATNEKLFF.

This chain connects TRBV30 to TRBJ1-2, with a weak D call TRBD1 (5 bases). CDR3 length: 14 residues. Germline-derived CDR1 and CDR2 are GTSNPN and SVGIG (reference sequence). Trimming stripped 2 bases from V and 7 bases from J, with 17 bases between. CDR3 residues: CAWSRMYGGVGYTF. The CDR3 DNA sequence: TGTGCCTGGAGTCGGATGTATGGAGGGGTTGGCTACACCTTC.